The sequence of this T cell receptor beta chain was determined in a study of regulatory T cells in long-lasting Graves disease. The table lists this clonotype with many counts. The antigen remains unidentified. After removal of 6 bases from V and 1 base from J, the junction contained 7 bases not matched to a gene. The CDR3 is made up of 15 amino acids. The authors built TCR beta libraries using iRepertoire HTBI primers and Arm-PCR of CDR3 regions. How the authors handled the data: The identification of 60 or so TRBV and roughly 14 TRBJ segments was made across samples. TCRdb re-called the multiplex PCR reads with MiXCR, one entry per CDR3 protein. The V and J calls reflect TCRdb's pipeline rather than the authors' work. Among approximately 290,000 distinct CDR3 sequences listed, around 20% were seen once. Stated time point: persistent/refractory GD, antithyroid drugs over 5 years with positive TRAb. The TCR library was prepared using RNA isolated from PBMCs.

Study observations and caveats: Favoring TRBV28, TRBJ1-2 and TRBJ2-5 was a feature seen in persistent disease. Shared public clonotypes totalled 2,741 in persistent patients, compared with about 930 in new patients. Persistent-disease Graves' patients showed less TCR diversity than new cases.

The source is a female donor with Graves disease. Material: peripheral blood mononuclear cells (PBMCs), obtained when the disease was refractory, from a patient treated with antithyroid drugs. This rearrangement joins TRBV12-3 or TRBV12-4 to TRBJ2-5; TRBD2 matches 8 bases. CDR3: CASSSYTSGQETQYF. Written as DNA, the CDR3 is TGTGCCAGCAGCTCATACACTAGCGGCCAAGAGACCCAGTACTTC.